This is a list of T cell receptor beta chains from one sample in a study of blood T cell repertoires in COVID-19. Here immunoSEQ multiplex PCR was the method, and the copy in TCRdb shows in-frame clones only, minus some. The sample consists of tens of thousands of clones, about 91% of them appearing once. The sample consisted of peripheral blood. The receptors were sampled from a human donor in a cohort sampled during active COVID-19. CDR3s include the opening cysteine and the closing phenylalanine or tryptophan. Each record gives: J gene, D gene, clone size, V gene, CDR3 DNA, CDR3 protein. D genes are given only for firm matches. Size is stated for part of the rows, as once, few or many counts, or as a class when the clone is expanded.

>TRBJ2-1|TRBD1|.|TRBV5-6
TGTGCCAGCAGCCACGGACAGGAAGCCTACAATGAGCAGTTCTTC
CASSHGQEAYNEQFF
>TRBJ2-2|TRBD1|.|TRBV5-1
TGCGCCAGCACCTTGACAGGGCTAACCACCGGGGAGCTGTTTTTT
CASTLTGLTTGELFF
>TRBJ1-5|.|.|TRBV24-1
TGTGCCACCAGTGACAGGGTCAATCAGCCCCAGCATTTT
CATSDRVNQPQHF
>TRBJ1-2|.|.|TRBV5-1
TGCGCCAGCGGGGAGACGGCTAACTATGGCTACACCTTC
CASGETANYGYTF
>TRBJ2-7|TRBD1|.|TRBV11-2
TGTGCCAGCAGCACCTCCGCCGGACAGGTGGGGCAGTACTTC
CASSTSAGQVGQYF
>TRBJ1-4|TRBD1|.|TRBV15
TGTGCCACCAGCCCTCGGACAGGGGGAGGCGAAAAACTGTTTTTT
CATSPRTGGGEKLFF
>TRBJ1-2|.|.|TRBV12-3/TRBV12-4
TGTGCCAGCAGTTTTGCTGCGTATGACTACACCTTC
CASSFAAYDYTF
>TRBJ2-7|TRBD1|.|TRBV5-4
TGTGCCAGCAGCTTGGCCACAGGGGGCCCCTACGAGCAGTACTTC
CASSLATGGPYEQYF
>TRBJ1-2|.|.|TRBV7-5
TGTGTCAGAAGCTTTAAACAGGGGAGGTATGGCTACACCTTC
CVRSFKQGRYGYTF
>TRBJ2-2|TRBD1|.|TRBV19
TGTGCCAGTAGGACGACAGGGGACACCGGGGAGCTGTTTTTT
CASRTTGDTGELFF
>TRBJ2-5|TRBD2|once|TRBV5-1
TGCGCCAGCAGCCCACTAGCGGAAGAGACCCAGTACTTC
CASSPLAEETQYF
>TRBJ2-7|.|.|TRBV11-2
TGTGCCAGCTCCCGGAGGGGGCTGAGCTACGAGCAGTACTTC
CASSRRGLSYEQYF
>TRBJ1-6|TRBD1|.|TRBV6-5
TGTGCCAGCAGGGTAAAACAGGGGGCACCCCTCCACTTT
CASRVKQGAPLHF
>TRBJ2-7|.|.|TRBV12-3/TRBV12-4
TGTGCCAGCACCCCGACTAGAGGCTACGAGCAGTACTTC
CASTPTRGYEQYF
>TRBJ2-3|.|.|TRBV11-2
TGTGCCAGCAGCTGGGAATCAAAGCGGAGCACAGATACGCAGTATTTT
CASSWESKRSTDTQYF
>TRBJ1-4|.|.|TRBV18
TGTGCCAGCTCTCAGAACCGGGTCGACAGAGCAGTTAATGAAAAACTGTTTTTT
CASSQNRVDRAVNEKLFF
>TRBJ1-3|TRBD1|.|TRBV14
TGTGCCAGCAGCCCTCGACAGGGTCGAAACACCATATATTTT
CASSPRQGRNTIYF
>TRBJ2-5|.|.|TRBV11-2
TGTGCCAGCAGCGCACGACTGCTGTCAGAGACCCAGTACTTC
CASSARLLSETQYF
>TRBJ2-2|.|.|TRBV2
TGTGCCAGCAGTGAGATTAGGAGGCGGGGACACACCGGGGAGCTGTTTTTT
CASSEIRRRGHTGELFF
>TRBJ2-5|TRBD2|.|TRBV14
TGTGCCAGCAGCCGATCCCTAGCGGCGAAAGAGACCCAGTACTTC
CASSRSLAAKETQYF
>TRBJ2-3|TRBD1|.|TRBV2
TGTGCCAGCAGTGAGTTTGGGACAGGGGCAGATACGCAGTATTTT
CASSEFGTGADTQYF
>TRBJ2-3|TRBD2|.|TRBV20-1
TGCAGTGCTAGTACTAGCGGGGGGGCTTCCACAGATACGCAGTATTTT
CSASTSGGASTDTQYF
>TRBJ2-2|.|.|TRBV5-1
TGCGCCAGCAGCCTCGGACAGAACACCGGGGAGCTGTTTTTT
CASSLGQNTGELFF